What follows are 6 T cell receptor beta chains derived from one specimen sequenced in a study of CD8 T cells in Susac syndrome. It was with random hexamers that 0.5 to 1 ug RNA was reverse transcribed. TCRdb called the immunoSEQ multiplex PCR reads again in MiXCR, with one record for every CDR3 protein. The table records some 240,000 distinct CDR3 sequences, approximately 95% of them present only once. Sequenced sample: CD4+ T cells from PBMCs. The receptors originated from a human donor with Susac syndrome.

This clonotype was seen a single time. This chain uses TRBV28 with TRBJ1-5, with D hard to call. There are 12 residues in the CDR3. Germline-derived CDR1 and CDR2 are MDHEN and SYDVKM. Trimming took off 7 bases at V and 7 bases at J, with 11 bases between the two ends. The DNA of the CDR3 is TGTGCCAGCACCTCAGCAGGCCAGCCCCAGCATTTT. Protein: CASTSAGQPQHF.

This rearrangement joins TRBV5-1 to TRBJ1-1; tentative D call: TRBD1 (5 bases). CDR3 length: 16 residues. V gave up 0 bases and J gave up 0 bases, with 12 bases separating them. CDR1 SGHRS and CDR2 YFSETQ come from the germline V gene. Here the CDR3 DNA reads TGCGCCAGCAGCTTGGTCGCAGGGAGTATGAACACTGAAGCTTTCTTT. It yields the protein CASSLVAGSMNTEAFF.

The chain couples TRBV12-3 or TRBV12-4 to TRBJ2-1, with D possibly being TRBD2 (6 bases). The CDR3 covers 12 residues. Deletions cut 6 bases from V and 6 bases from J, with 9 bases between. The CDR3 loop is CASRRRGNEQFF. CDR3 sequence (DNA): TGTGCCAGCAGGCGGCGGGGCAATGAGCAGTTCTTC.

The chain has TRBV30 and TRBJ1-1; possible D gene TRBD1, 5 bases. Germline-derived CDR1 and CDR2 are GTSNPN and SVGIG (reference sequence). The CDR3 is 15 amino acids. V lost 0 bases, J lost 5 bases, and 16 bases lay in between. The CDR3 loop reads CAWSVRWGPGTEAFF. Written as DNA, the CDR3 is TGTGCCTGGAGTGTTAGGTGGGGCCCGGGGACTGAAGCTTTCTTT.

The rearrangement joins TRBV30 to TRBJ2-7; 7 bases match TRBD2. The CDR3 is 14 amino acids. Germline V gene data show CDR1 as GTSNPN and CDR2 as SVGIG (reference sequence). Trimming cost V 3 bases and J 1 base; bases outside gene matches: 6. CDR3 protein: CAWRGGGVSYEQYF. In DNA, the CDR3 is TGTGCCTGGAGGGGGGGAGGGGTGTCCTACGAGCAGTACTTC.

The chain employs TRBV29-1 and TRBJ2-7; no firm D call. The CDR3 sequence is 12 residues long. Deletions cut 1 base from V and 6 bases from J, with 10 bases between. Germline V gives CDR1 SQVTM, CDR2 ANQGSEA. The CDR3 reads CSVEGDRGEQYF. CDR3 sequence (DNA): TGCAGCGTTGAAGGGGATAGAGGCGAGCAGTACTTC.